Listed below are T cell receptor beta chains from one sample, sequenced in a study of cytomegalovirus exposure and HLA in healthy donors. Repertoires were generated with immunoSEQ multiplex PCR, while TCRdb's copy carries only in-frame clones and drops some. The table includes approximately 160,000 clones, under 90% detected once. The sequenced sample was PBMCs. Receptors originate from a woman under 30 in good health and CMV-seropositive. Both conserved end residues are part of each CDR3.

TRBV29-1	TRBJ2-1	CSVEGTWDRAVYNNEQFF
TRBV27	TRBJ2-1	CASTLSGTQSYNEQFF
TRBV4-3	TRBJ2-1	CASRPQGVDEQFF
TRBV10-3	TRBJ1-5	CAIGPKEGVGQPQHF
TRBV18	TRBJ2-5	CASSPELEETQYF
TRBV7-9	TRBJ2-5	CASSLVAGSGETQYF
TRBV5-1	TRBJ2-3	CASSLALAVTTDTQYF
TRBV10-3	TRBJ1-1	CAISDLQGMDTEAFF
TRBV4-1	TRBJ2-7	CASSQEGAGPYEQYF
TRBV7-9	TRBJ1-5	CASSSGYGTEGHQPQHF
TRBV29-1	TRBJ2-7	CSVYPDNVHEQYF
TRBV9	TRBJ1-2	CASSVYRRPVGSPGQGARGYTF
TRBV5-6	TRBJ2-7	CASSFYRGYEQYF
TRBV28	TRBJ2-7	CASSPWTGESEQYF
TRBV7-8	TRBJ1-1	CASSLGRVQGRAEAFF
TRBV11-2	TRBJ1-1	CASSSPGQGGTEAFF
TRBV7-3	TRBJ2-2	CASSLIAGVSGELFF
TRBV7-6	TRBJ2-2	CASSLPQGEITGELFF
TRBV6-1	TRBJ2-7	CASIRSGSSYEQYF
TRBV4-3	TRBJ1-1	CASSQTRQGNTEAFF
TRBV9	TRBJ1-3	CASSTRQDSGNTIYF
TRBV30	TRBJ1-5	CAWSGQGYYQPQHF